This T cell receptor beta chain is drawn from a study of T cell repertoires in cytomegalovirus infection. TCRdb analysed the reads with MiXCR anew, one entry per CDR3 protein. The table lists approximately 550,000 distinct CDR3 sequences, approximately 15% of them singletons. V lost 6 bases and J lost 0; bases outside the gene matches: 13. The CDR3 loop spans 18 amino acids. Germline V lookup: CDR1 SGHTA, CDR2 FQGNSA. This clonotype occurred many times. The chain couples TRBV7-2 to TRBJ2-1; TRBD1 matches at 8 bases. This TCR was recovered from a human donor in good health (CMV status not recorded). Some clones in this sample may be carry-over from other donors' samples. Material for sequencing was CD8+ T cells from PBMCs. The CDR3 nucleotides are TGTGCCAGCAGTTTGGACAGGGTAGGCCTTAGCTCCTACAATGAGCAGTTCTTC. Its protein product is CASSLDRVGLSSYNEQFF.